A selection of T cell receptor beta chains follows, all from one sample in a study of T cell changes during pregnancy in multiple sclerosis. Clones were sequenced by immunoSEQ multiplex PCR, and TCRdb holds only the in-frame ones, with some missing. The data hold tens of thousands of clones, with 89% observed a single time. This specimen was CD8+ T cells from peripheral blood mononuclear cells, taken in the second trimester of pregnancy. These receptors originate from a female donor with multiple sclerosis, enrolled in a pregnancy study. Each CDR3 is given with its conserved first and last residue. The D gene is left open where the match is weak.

CASSLESGRVSVDTQYF,TRBJ2-3,TRBD2,TRBV28,17
CATRGGYEQYF,TRBJ2-7,-,TRBV27,11
CASSQVHRVLTDTQYF,TRBJ2-3,-,TRBV4-3,16
CASSTNTPKRGIYSYEQYF,TRBJ2-7,-,TRBV28,19
CASSPSSGEYTEAFF,TRBJ1-1,-,TRBV7-8,15
CASSPRPTGGREKLFF,TRBJ1-4,TRBD1,TRBV7-9,16
CASSQGTSGDTQYF,TRBJ2-3,TRBD2,TRBV4-3,14
CASRTSPTSGRYTDTQYF,TRBJ2-3,TRBD2,TRBV5-1,18
CASSRTSENEQFF,TRBJ2-1,TRBD2,TRBV6-4,13
CAIRPDTNSYEQYF,TRBJ2-7,-,TRBV10-3,14
CASSPSDTYGYTF,TRBJ1-2,-,TRBV28,13
CASSYSGTENTGELFF,TRBJ2-2,TRBD1,TRBV6-6,16
CASSSNTLSTDTQYF,TRBJ2-3,-,TRBV27,15
CASSPQTAATGTDTQYF,TRBJ2-3,-,TRBV7-3,17
CASSLVNWAGQETQYF,TRBJ2-5,-,TRBV11-1,16
CASSPLWGDEQFF,TRBJ2-1,-,TRBV7-9,13
CAWESLGMNTEAFF,TRBJ1-1,-,TRBV30,14
CASSLAAGTGGYTF,TRBJ1-2,TRBD1,TRBV5-1,14
CATSREGRSGELFF,TRBJ2-2,-,TRBV15,14
CASSLWWQGGNEQFF,TRBJ2-1,-,TRBV28,15
CASSPTGTAGYTF,TRBJ1-2,TRBD1,TRBV27,13
CASSQLTGTAQGAEAFF,TRBJ1-1,TRBD1,TRBV4-1,17
CASSHGTRSEEQFF,TRBJ2-1,-,TRBV4-3,14
CASSYGGGAGEKLFF,TRBJ1-4,-,TRBV28,15
CARSSTGLTGDYYNEQFF,TRBJ2-1,-,TRBV7-5,18
CASSYWDRPLYTF,TRBJ1-2,TRBD1,TRBV6-6,13
CASSPLTRANEQFF,TRBJ2-1,-,TRBV11-2,14
CASSFSQGSGTEAFF,TRBJ1-1,-,TRBV27,15
CASSQGGNYGYTF,TRBJ1-2,-,TRBV4-1,13
CASSTTSLHEQFF,TRBJ2-1,TRBD2,TRBV27,13
CASSQDTRANYGYTF,TRBJ1-2,-,TRBV4-3,15
CASRVAVQETQYF,TRBJ2-5,-,TRBV6-1,13
CASSVPGGAGELFF,TRBJ2-2,-,TRBV7-9,14
CASSQLGGTGGYTF,TRBJ1-2,TRBD1,TRBV14,14
CASSRTLSGPLNNEQFF,TRBJ2-1,-,TRBV4-3,17
CASSLGRLSSGNTIYF,TRBJ1-3,-,TRBV7-2,16
CASSPRLAGSVTDTQYF,TRBJ2-3,TRBD2,TRBV9,17
CASSIEVGEAYNQPQHF,TRBJ1-5,-,TRBV19,17
CASSRAGAVGQPQHF,TRBJ1-5,-,TRBV7-2,15
CANSPGGYSSGAKNIQYF,TRBJ2-4,TRBD2,TRBV19,18
CASSERVTDTQYF,TRBJ2-3,-,TRBV4-2,13
CASSLRGGYEQYF,TRBJ2-7,-,TRBV7-9,13
CASSSLRQENIQYF,TRBJ2-4,-,TRBV7-9,14
CASSEAPGANTEAFF,TRBJ1-1,-,TRBV6-1,15
CASNRELEYNEQFF,TRBJ2-1,-,TRBV6-1,14
CASSGGTDPYGYTF,TRBJ1-2,TRBD1,TRBV5-6,14
CASTGVDGELFF,TRBJ2-2,TRBD1,TRBV28,12
CASSQDEASGANVLTF,TRBJ2-6,-,TRBV4-1,16
CASSQAWDRDPTDTQYF,TRBJ2-3,TRBD1,TRBV4-3,17
CASSQETGSGANVLTF,TRBJ2-6,-,TRBV4-3,16
CASSPRSDREQYNEQFF,TRBJ2-1,-,TRBV7-9,17
CASSQDSWSTEAFF,TRBJ1-1,-,TRBV4-3,14
CASSQPGNYEQYF,TRBJ2-7,-,TRBV4-1,13